The 27 T cell receptor beta chains presented below share a single source sample, sequenced in a study of cytomegalovirus exposure and HLA in healthy donors. Libraries were prepared by immunoSEQ multiplex PCR; TCRdb keeps only in-frame clonotypes and omits some of them. The data show roughly 130,000 clones, about 88% seen once. Sequenced input: PBMCs. These receptors were taken from a man aged 25-45 years in good health and CMV-seronegative.

The J gene is TRBJ1-1, the V gene TRBV18; TRBD1 agrees at 7 bases. The germline V gene encodes CDR1 KGHSH and CDR2 LQKENI. This CDR3 contains 13 residues. V trimming: 4 bases; J trimming: 3 bases; junction bases outside the gene matches: 2. CDR3 DNA sequence: TGTGCCAGCTCACTGCAGGGGGACACTGAAGCTTTCTTT. Amino acid sequence: CASSLQGDTEAFF. Full variable domain (remainder filled in from reference TRBV18 and TRBJ1-1): NAGVMQNPRHLVRRRGQEARLRCSPMKGHSHVYWYRQLPEEGLKFMVYLQKENIIDESGMPKERFSAEFPKEGPSILRIQQVVRGDSAAYFCASSLQGDTEAFFGQGTRLTVV.

This clone is a singleton in its sample. The chain employs TRBV5-1 and TRBJ2-7; a possible D gene is TRBD1 (6 bases). The length of the CDR3 is 13 residues. CDR1 is SGHRS and CDR2 is YFSETQ in the germline V gene. Trimming removed 3 bases at V and 3 bases at J, with 10 bases between. CDR3 bases: TGCGCCAGCAGCTCGGACAGTTTCTACGAGCAGTACTTC. It codes for CASSSDSFYEQYF.

This sequence joins TRBV7-9 and TRBJ2-7; D is possibly TRBD1 (6 bases). Trimming took off 1 base at V and 7 bases at J, with 14 bases between the two ends. Germline V gene sequence: CDR1 SEHNR, CDR2 FQNEAQ (reference sequence). The CDR3 loop spans 14 amino acids. The CDR3 here is CASSLEGQQSEQYF. In nucleotides, the CDR3 is TGTGCCAGCAGCTTAGAAGGACAGCAATCGGAGCAGTACTTC.

The chain employs TRBV5-1 and TRBJ2-2; 10 bases agree with TRBD2. The CDR3 is made up of 15 amino acids. V shed 2 bases and J 6 bases; nucleotides not matched to a gene: 4. Germline V gives CDR1 SGHRS, CDR2 YFSETQ. CDR3 DNA sequence: TGCGCCAGCAGCTTTCTAGCGGGAGCCTCCGGGGAGCTGTTTTTT. Translated: CASSFLAGASGELFF.

The chain uses TRBV29-1 and TRBJ2-1; 8 bases fit TRBD2. Germline values: CDR1 SQVTM, CDR2 ANQGSEA. CDR3 length: 12 amino acids. Unmatched junction bases numbered 7, after V lost 7 bases and J lost 8 bases. CDR3 DNA sequence: TGCAGCGCCGGGACTAGGCTCTATGAGCAGTTCTTC. It codes for CSAGTRLYEQFF.

The chain employs TRBV9 and TRBJ2-1; TRBD2 matches at 12 bases. The CDR3 is made up of 22 amino acids. The V gene end was trimmed by 0 bases and the J gene end by 0 bases; junction bases not matched to a gene: 16. Germline V gene data show CDR1 as SGDLS and CDR2 as YYNGEE. The CDR3 DNA reads as TGTGCCAGCAGCGTAGACCCCCTCGGACTAGCGGGATCTCGGAGCTCCTACAATGAGCAGTTCTTC. Amino acids: CASSVDPLGLAGSRSSYNEQFF.

V gene TRBV2 combines with J gene TRBJ2-7, with no clear D. Deletions cut 3 bases from V and 4 bases from J, with 13 bases between. Germline values: CDR1 SNHLY, CDR2 FYNNEI. This CDR3 is 14 amino acids long. CDR3 DNA sequence: TGTGCCAGCAGTGAGGGCCGCTCAGGTTACGAGCAGTACTTC. It specifies CASSEGRSGYEQYF.

V gene TRBV11-1 combines with J gene TRBJ2-7, with 8 positions matching TRBD1. The CDR3 length is 14 residues. From germline, CDR1 is SGHAT and CDR2 FQDESV (reference sequence). After removal of 4 bases from V and 3 bases from J, the junction contained 5 bases not matched to a gene. As DNA, the CDR3 is TGTGCCAGCAGCTCGCTCGACAGGGGCTACGAGCAGTACTTC. Its translation is CASSSLDRGYEQYF. The full variable domain, rest sourced from reference TRBV11-1 and TRBJ2-7, is EAEVAQSPRYKITEKSQAVAFWCDPISGHATLYWYRQILGQGPELLVQFQDESVVDDSQLPKDRFSAERLKGVDSTLKIQPAELGDSAMYLCASSSLDRGYEQYFGPGTRLTVT.

The chain couples TRBV30 to TRBJ1-4, with 10 nucleotides matching TRBD1. Looked up from germline, CDR1 is GTSNPN and CDR2 is SVGIG (reference sequence). The CDR3 sequence is 14 residues long. The V gene end was trimmed by 0 bases and the J gene end by 7 bases; junction bases not matched to a gene: 2. CDR3 bases: TGTGCCTGGAGTGTCGGGACAGGGGTTGAAAAACTGTTTTTT. Protein sequence: CAWSVGTGVEKLFF.

This CDR3 is CAWRVRPGQGISDGYTF. CDR3 in DNA: TGTGCCTGGAGGGTACGACCGGGACAGGGGATTTCGGATGGCTACACCTTC. The chain uses TRBV30 and TRBJ1-2, with 10 bases lining up with TRBD1. The CDR3 loop spans 17 amino acids. CDR1 GTSNPN and CDR2 SVGIG come from the germline V gene (reference sequence). V gave up 3 bases and J gave up 6 bases; unmatched junction bases: 16.

The chain is built from TRBV9 and TRBJ1-2; the D gene is possibly TRBD1 (5 bases). Between the trimmed V and J ends, which lost 7 bases and 6 bases, there was a span of 28 bases. This CDR3 region has 17 residues. The V gene's germline CDR1 is SGDLS and CDR2 YYNGEE. The CDR3 protein is CASSGVDKGRQIDGYTF. The CDR3 nucleotides are TGTGCCAGCTCTGGGGTGGATAAGGGGCGCCAAATCGATGGCTACACCTTC.

The gene calls are TRBV10-2 and TRBJ2-3; D unresolved. Trimming removed 1 base at V and 1 base at J, with 9 bases between. The CDR3 length is 15 residues. Germline CDR1 and CDR2: WSHSY and SAAADI. CDR3 region: CASSELSVGTDTQYF. CDR3 nucleotides: TGCGCCAGCAGTGAGTTAAGCGTCGGCACAGATACGCAGTATTTT.

The chain employs TRBV11-3 and TRBJ2-1, with D possibly matching TRBD2 (6 bases). This CDR3 comprises 13 residues. The germline V gene encodes CDR1 SGHNT and CDR2 YENEEA. V shed 1 base and J shed 6 bases, with 7 bases lying between them. The CDR3 here is CASSLGRANEQFF. For the CDR3, the DNA is TGTGCCAGCAGCTTAGGGAGGGCCAATGAGCAGTTCTTC.

About this clone itself: It is unclear where the CDR3 begins or ends on the DNA, so no DNA is shown, and the CDR3 is as TCRdb lists it. The chain has TRBV21-1 and TRBJ2-3; TRBD1 was called by the table and not checked on the DNA. TRBV21-1 is termed a pseudogene. The CDR3 length equals 16 residues, ends included. CDR3 region: CASSNWGVGSTDTQYF.

In regard to this clone: This same CDR3 is encoded by further DNA sequences in the sample. The chain combines TRBV30 with TRBJ1-5; no clear D. V lost 2 bases, J lost 0 bases, and 8 bases lay in between. Germline V gene lookup returns CDR1 GTSNPN and CDR2 SVGIG (reference sequence). The CDR3 has 14 amino acids. The CDR3 here is CAWSSGNSNQPQHF. DNA of the CDR3: TGTGCCTGGAGTTCGGGGAATAGCAATCAGCCCCAGCATTTT.

The genes are TRBV7-3 and TRBJ2-3; a weak D match, TRBD1 (5 bases). The CDR3 is made up of 15 amino acids. V was pared by 5 bases and J by 2 bases, with 14 bases between. Germline V lookup: CDR1 SGHTA, CDR2 FQGTGA. CDR3 bases: TGTGCCAGCAGCCGCGGTGGGGCTCTCACAGATACGCAGTATTTT. Its translation is CASSRGGALTDTQYF.

The chain combines TRBV9 with TRBJ1-4, with a weak D call TRBD1 (5 bases). The CDR3 runs 16 residues. Trimming removed 3 bases at V and 7 bases at J, with 19 bases between. The germline V gene has CDR1 SGDLS and CDR2 YYNGEE. The CDR3 region is CASSANSGGGIEKLFF. The DNA for the CDR3 is TGTGCCAGCAGCGCCAACTCGGGGGGAGGGATTGAAAAACTGTTTTTT.

V is TRBV9 and J is TRBJ2-2, with a tentative D call TRBD2 (6 bases). Per germline, CDR1 SGDLS and CDR2 YYNGEE. Trimming removed 2 bases at V and 5 bases at J, with 19 bases between. This CDR3 has 17 amino acids. The CDR3 nucleotides are TGTGCCAGCAGCGTCGGGACTTCGTCGATGACGACCGGGGAGCTGTTTTTT. Encoded protein: CASSVGTSSMTTGELFF. Filled out from reference TRBV9 and TRBJ2-2, the complete variable domain reads DSGVTQTPKHLITATGQRVTLRCSPRSGDLSVYWYQQSLDQGLQFLIQYYNGEERAKGNILERFSAQQFPDLHSELNLSSLELGDSALYFCASSVGTSSMTTGELFFGEGSRLTVL.

The V and J genes are TRBV5-1 and TRBJ1-2; 10 bases align to TRBD1. Germline V gives CDR1 SGHRS, CDR2 YFSETQ. V was pared by 3 bases and J by 8 bases, with 10 bases of the junction left unmatched. CDR3 length: 15 amino acids. As DNA, the CDR3 is TGCGCCAGCAGCTCCCGGACAGGGGGTATGGGGGGCTACACCTTC. Translated, it gives CASSSRTGGMGGYTF.

V is TRBV5-1 and J is TRBJ1-3, with 7 bases that match TRBD1. The V gene's germline CDR1 is SGHRS and CDR2 YFSETQ. The CDR3 has 14 amino acids. V lost 5 bases to trimming and J lost 4 bases; unmatched junction nucleotides: 6. CDR3 in amino acids: CASSPGGLGNTIYF. CDR3 nucleotide sequence: TGCGCCAGCAGTCCAGGGGGGCTCGGAAACACCATATATTTT. The whole variable domain, remainder taken from reference TRBV5-1 and TRBJ1-3, is KAGVTQTPRYLIKTRGQQVTLSCSPISGHRSVSWYQQTPGQGLQFLFEYFSETQRNKGNFPGRFSGRQFSNSRSEMNVSTLELGDSALYLCASSPGGLGNTIYFGEGSWLTVV.

Comments on this clone: The same CDR3 is also encoded by other DNA sequences in this sample. The rearrangement links TRBV6-5 to TRBJ1-1; unclear D gene. CDR3 length: 13 residues. CDR1 and CDR2 from the germline V gene are MNHEY and SVGAGI. Trimming stripped 0 bases from V and 4 bases from J, with 6 bases between. The CDR3 DNA follows: TGTGCCAGCAGTTACTCGAGAGGCACTGAAGCTTTCTTT. Protein product: CASSYSRGTEAFF.

The V and J genes are TRBV19 and TRBJ2-5; TRBD2 matches 7 bases. V lost 4 bases, J lost 5 bases, and 7 bases stayed unmatched. This CDR3 spans 14 amino acids. Germline-derived CDR1 and CDR2 are LNHDA and SQIVND (reference sequence). CDR3 sequence reads: CASSRGGFEETQYF. The DNA of the CDR3 is TGTGCCAGTAGTAGGGGGGGATTCGAGGAGACCCAGTACTTC.

The V gene is TRBV5-1, the J gene TRBJ2-7; 8 bases align to TRBD1. The CDR3 runs 14 residues. Looked up from germline, CDR1 is SGHRS and CDR2 is YFSETQ. The V gene end was trimmed by 4 bases and the J gene end by 3 bases; junction bases not matched to a gene: 6. CDR3 protein: CASSGGQGGYEQYF. The CDR3 DNA follows: TGCGCCAGCAGCGGAGGACAGGGCGGCTACGAGCAGTACTTC.

The chain joins TRBV7-2 to TRBJ2-1, with 11 bases matching TRBD2. The CDR3 has 15 residues. Germline V gene sequence: CDR1 SGHTA, CDR2 FQGNSA. With 6 bases clipped from V and 7 bases from J, the junction kept 8 bases outside the gene matches. Here the CDR3 reads CASSYTSGSWNEQFF. The CDR3 DNA is TGTGCCAGCAGTTACACTAGCGGGAGTTGGAATGAGCAGTTCTTC.

The chain is built from TRBV30 and TRBJ2-1; 9 nucleotides match TRBD2. Germline V gene sequence: CDR1 GTSNPN, CDR2 SVGIG (reference sequence). V shed 0 bases and J 10 bases; nucleotides not matched to a gene: 7. CDR3 length: 14 amino acids. CDR3 nucleotide sequence: TGTGCCTGGAGTGTATCTAGCGGGATCTGGGAGCAGTTCTTC. Translating gives CAWSVSSGIWEQFF. Drawing the rest from reference TRBV30 and TRBJ2-1, the complete variable domain is SQTIHQWPATLVQPVGSPLSLECTVEGTSNPNLYWYRQAAGRGLQLLFYSVGIGQISSEVPQNLSASRPQDRQFILSSKKLLLSDSGFYLCAWSVSSGIWEQFFGPGTRLTVL.

The chain employs TRBV5-1 and TRBJ2-1; 11 nucleotides line up with TRBD2. This CDR3 contains 16 residues. Trimming took 4 bases from V and 6 from J; bases not matched to a gene: 9. Germline CDR1 and CDR2: SGHRS and YFSETQ. For the CDR3, the DNA is TGCGCCAGCAGCACTAGCGGGAGCGGCTTTGTCAATGAGCAGTTCTTC. Its translation is CASSTSGSGFVNEQFF.

J is TRBJ2-1 and V is TRBV7-7; 11 nucleotides match TRBD2. The CDR3 length is 13 residues. The germline V gene encodes CDR1 SSHAT and CDR2 FNYEAQ (reference sequence). The junction had 4 bases not matched to a gene; V was cut back by 5 bases and J by 10 bases. The DNA for the CDR3 is TGTGCCAGCAGCCAGACTAGCGGGACGGAGCAGTTCTTC. This translates into CASSQTSGTEQFF. The whole variable domain, remainder taken from reference TRBV7-7 and TRBJ2-1, is GAGVSQSPRYKVTKRGQDVTLRCDPISSHATLYWYQQALGQGPEFLTYFNYEAQPDKSGLPSDRFSAERPEGSISTLTIQRTEQRDSAMYRCASSQTSGTEQFFGPGTRLTVL.